Below are 9 T cell receptor beta chains sequenced from a single sample in a study of blood T cell repertoires in COVID-19. The protocol was immunoSEQ multiplex PCR, while the TCRdb copy is restricted to in-frame clones and leaves out a portion. The sample has approximately 250,000 clones; about 87% are singletons. Sequencing was performed on peripheral blood. The receptor set was obtained from a human donor in a cohort sampled during active COVID-19.

The chain employs TRBV19 and TRBJ2-3; 8 positions agree with TRBD2. CDR3 size: 17 residues. The germline V gene has CDR1 LNHDA and CDR2 SQIVND (reference sequence). V shed 6 bases and J 1 base; nucleotides not matched to a gene: 12. Written as DNA, the CDR3 is TGTGCCAGTAGCCGCCTCGGGACTAGTAAGGGCACAGATACGCAGTATTTT. This encodes CASSRLGTSKGTDTQYF.

The chain carries TRBV11-3 and TRBJ1-4; D is unclear. Looked up from germline, CDR1 is SGHNT and CDR2 is YENEEA. The CDR3 is made up of 13 amino acids. Deletions cut 4 bases from V and 5 bases from J, with 8 bases between. The CDR3 here is CASSSGPNEKLFF. The DNA for the CDR3 is TGTGCCAGCAGCTCGGGTCCAAATGAAAAACTGTTTTTT. Using reference TRBV11-3 and TRBJ1-4 for the parts outside the CDR3, the full variable domain is EAGVVQSPRYKIIEKKQPVAFWCNPISGHNTLYWYLQNLGQGPELLIRYENEEAVDDSQLPKDRFSAERLKGVDSTLKIQPAELGDSAVYLCASSSGPNEKLFFGSGTQLSVL.

J is TRBJ2-5 and V is TRBV18, with D tentatively TRBD2 (6 bases). CDR1 is KGHSH, CDR2 LQKENI, per germline. There are 14 residues in the CDR3. Trimming took 3 bases from V and 2 from J, leaving 10 bases between them. The CDR3 is CASSPLRGQETQYF. CDR3 in DNA: TGTGCCAGCTCACCGTTGCGGGGTCAAGAGACCCAGTACTTC.

This clone was seen a single time. V and J are TRBV7-8 and TRBJ2-7; 14 nucleotides agree with TRBD2. This CDR3 is built from 18 residues. Germline CDR1 reads SGHVS; CDR2 reads FQNEAQ. The V gene end was trimmed by 5 bases and the J gene end by 3 bases; junction bases not matched to a gene: 12. The CDR3 loop reads CASSLGLAGGLLIYEQYF. The DNA of the CDR3 is TGTGCCAGCAGCCTCGGACTAGCGGGGGGTTTGTTAATCTACGAGCAGTACTTC.

The rearrangement links TRBV4-3 to TRBJ1-1; no reliable D call. Germline loops: CDR1 LGHNA, CDR2 YSLEER. The CDR3 runs 14 residues. The germline V and J ends were trimmed by 4 bases and 11 bases, with 20 bases remaining between them. Here the CDR3 DNA reads TGCGCCAGCAGCCTTGATAATATGAGGCTTGGGGCTTTCTTT. Translating it yields CASSLDNMRLGAFF.

The rearrangement uses TRBV6-5 and TRBJ1-6; 9 bases fit TRBD1. The CDR3 contains 15 residues. V dropped 6 bases and J dropped 7; count of bases not matched to a gene: 7. Germline CDR1 and CDR2: MNHEY and SVGAGI. The CDR3 spells CASRPPTGGNSPLHF. The CDR3 DNA sequence: TGTGCCAGCAGACCCCCGACAGGGGGGAATTCACCCCTCCACTTT.

A note on this clone: Other nucleotide sequences from this sample produce the same CDR3. The V gene is TRBV7-6, the J gene TRBJ2-7; 8 bases agree with TRBD2. This CDR3 has 15 amino acids. CDR1 is SGHVS and CDR2 is FNYEAQ in the germline V gene. V shed 5 bases, J shed 3 bases, and the junction held 9 bases outside the gene matches. As DNA, the CDR3 is TGTGCCAGCAGCCATGGGGTAGCGGGGCTCTACGAGCAGTACTTC. Its translation: CASSHGVAGLYEQYF.

The chain employs TRBV10-2 and TRBJ1-3, with a possible D match to TRBD1 (5 bases). Trimming removed 4 bases at V and 4 bases at J, with 14 bases between. The CDR3 totals 15 residues. Germline V gene lookup returns CDR1 WSHSY and CDR2 SAAADI. The CDR3 reads CASSVQGGRGNTIYF. Here the CDR3 DNA reads TGCGCCAGCAGTGTTCAGGGAGGGAGGGGAAACACCATATATTTT.

The V gene is TRBV4-3, the J gene TRBJ1-2, with D unclear. Per the germline V gene, CDR1 is LGHNA and CDR2 is YSLEER. V was pared by 1 base and J by 1 base, with 10 bases between. This CDR3 comprises 15 residues. The CDR3 bases are TGCGCCAGCAGCCAAGTGGGCAACAATAACTATGGCTACACCTTC. Amino acids: CASSQVGNNNYGYTF.